Listed here are 21 T cell receptor beta chains from one sample, sequenced in a study of cytomegalovirus exposure and HLA in healthy donors. Measured with immunoSEQ multiplex PCR; TCRdb has only the in-frame clones, and not every one. Counted here are approximately 150,000 clones, approximately 89% occurring once; the ten biggest clones make up roughly 0.7%. Sequencing used PBMCs. The receptor set was obtained from a man aged 18 to 29 in good health and CMV-seronegative.

V usage is TRBV18 and J usage is TRBJ2-3; 9 positions match TRBD1. V trimming: 3 bases; J trimming: 4 bases; junction bases outside the gene matches: 5. Germline loops: CDR1 KGHSH, CDR2 LQKENI. The CDR3 loop spans 15 amino acids. CDR3 loop: CASSPKQGASDTQYF. The CDR3 DNA reads TGTGCCAGCTCACCCAAACAGGGGGCCTCAGATACGCAGTATTTT. Full variable domain (missing parts from reference TRBV18 and TRBJ2-3): NAGVMQNPRHLVRRRGQEARLRCSPMKGHSHVYWYRQLPEEGLKFMVYLQKENIIDESGMPKERFSAEFPKEGPSILRIQQVVRGDSAAYFCASSPKQGASDTQYFGPGTRLTVL.

V is TRBV5-1 and J is TRBJ1-3; no clear D gene. The V gene lost 4 bases and the J gene lost 0 bases, with 5 bases spanning the gap. CDR1 SGHRS and CDR2 YFSETQ come from the germline V gene. The CDR3 has 13 residues. The CDR3: CASSEGSGNTIYF. CDR3 sequence (DNA): TGCGCCAGCAGCGAGGGCTCTGGAAACACCATATATTTT.

The J gene is TRBJ1-5, the V gene TRBV15, with D tentatively TRBD1 (6 bases). CDR3 size: 15 residues. Trimming took 0 bases from V and 6 from J, leaving 12 bases between them. Germline lookup yields CDR1 LNHNV and CDR2 YYDKDF (reference sequence). The CDR3 is CATSRDKARGQPQHF. The CDR3 DNA reads TGTGCCACCAGCAGAGATAAAGCCAGGGGTCAGCCCCAGCATTTT.

This clone was recorded only once. V is TRBV9 and J is TRBJ1-2; D uncertain. Germline V gives CDR1 SGDLS, CDR2 YYNGEE. CDR3 length: 12 residues. V was cut by 0 bases and J by 13 bases, with 13 bases left in between. DNA of the CDR3: TGTGCCAGCAGCGTAGCTGGCAGCTTAGCCACCTTC. This gives the protein CASSVAGSLATF.

The V gene is TRBV23-1, the J gene TRBJ2-7, with 9 nucleotides matching TRBD1. TRBV23-1 is designated an ORF whose function remains uncertain. The CDR3 spans 15 residues. V was pared by 3 bases and J by 6 bases, with 9 bases of the junction left unmatched. The CDR3 sequence: CASSQTGGFEGEQYV. CDR3 nucleotides: TGCGCCAGCAGTCAGACAGGGGGTTTTGAGGGCGAGCAGTACGTC.

The chain carries TRBV5-1 and TRBJ2-7; 7 positions match TRBD1. The ends lost 10 bases at V and 5 bases at J; junction bases unmatched: 6. The CDR3 spans 11 residues. Germline CDR1 is SGHRS and CDR2 is YFSETQ. CDR3 nucleotide sequence: TGCGCCTCCAACAGGGGTCACGAGCAGTACTTC. Protein: CASNRGHEQYF.

The chain employs TRBV5-1 and TRBJ1-2, with D perhaps matching TRBD1 (5 bases). The length of the CDR3 is 16 residues. Trimming pared 4 bases from V and 1 base from J, leaving 17 bases between. CDR1 and CDR2 (germline): SGHRS, YFSETQ. CDR3 in amino acids: CASSPGNLGGNYGYTF. The CDR3 DNA follows: TGCGCCAGCAGCCCGGGGAACCTCGGGGGTAACTATGGCTACACCTTC.

J is TRBJ1-1 and V is TRBV30; TRBD1 might be the D (5 bases). The length of the CDR3 is 12 residues. With 2 bases removed from V and 3 bases from J, the gap between germline ends came to 7 bases. Germline CDR1 and CDR2: GTSNPN and SVGIG (reference sequence). CDR3 in amino acids: CAWSSRDTEAFF. The CDR3 DNA sequence: TGTGCCTGGAGTAGCAGGGACACTGAAGCTTTCTTT.

The chain couples TRBV19 to TRBJ1-2; 12 bases line up with TRBD1. Germline assignment: CDR1 LNHDA and CDR2 SQIVND (reference sequence). The CDR3 has 17 amino acids. V was pared by 7 bases and J by 3 bases, with 12 bases of the junction left unmatched. The chain's CDR3 is CASKRFGTGGSDYGYTF. The CDR3 nucleotides read TGTGCCAGTAAGCGATTCGGGACAGGGGGCTCTGACTATGGCTACACCTTC.

The rearrangement uses TRBV7-9 and TRBJ2-7; TRBD1 matches 9 bases. The CDR3 has 15 residues. CDR1 is SEHNR, CDR2 FQNEAQ, per germline (reference sequence). The ends lost 4 bases at V and 2 bases at J; junction bases unmatched: 6. The CDR3 loop reads CASSYPGQGPYEQYV. CDR3 sequence (DNA): TGTGCCAGCAGCTACCCGGGACAGGGTCCCTACGAGCAGTACGTC.

This chain uses TRBV5-4 with TRBJ2-7; D may be TRBD2 (5 bases). Germline loops: CDR1 SGHNT, CDR2 YYREEE (reference sequence). V was trimmed by 5 bases and J by 3 bases, leaving 21 bases between them. The CDR3 loop spans 16 amino acids. The chain's CDR3 is CASSLSSGPGSYEQYF. The CDR3 DNA follows: TGTGCCAGCAGTTTATCGTCCGGACCGGGAAGCTACGAGCAGTACTTC.

The chain couples TRBV7-2 to TRBJ1-5; no clear D gene. The CDR3 is made up of 13 amino acids. Germline V CDR1 and CDR2: SGHTA, FQGNSA. Between the trimmed V and J ends, which lost 5 bases and 2 bases, there was a span of 7 bases. The CDR3 sequence is CASSREGNQPQHF. CDR3 in DNA: TGTGCCAGCAGCCGCGAGGGCAATCAGCCCCAGCATTTT.

J is TRBJ2-7 and V is TRBV2, with TRBD2 matching over 13 bases. CDR3 length: 13 amino acids. Germline-derived CDR1 and CDR2 are SNHLY and FYNNEI. The CDR3 sequence is CVTGLAGNYEQYV. CDR3 nucleotides: TGTGTCACGGGACTAGCGGGGAACTACGAGCAGTACGTC.

The genes are TRBV30 and TRBJ2-2; D remains ambiguous. The CDR3 loop spans 11 amino acids. V was cut by 2 bases and J by 11 bases, with 9 bases left in between. Germline V gene lookup returns CDR1 GTSNPN and CDR2 SVGIG (reference sequence). The CDR3 sequence is CAWSSRSELFF. The CDR3 coding sequence is TGTGCCTGGAGTTCTCGTAGCGAGCTGTTTTTT.

V is TRBV7-2 and J is TRBJ2-7; the match to TRBD1 covers 7 bases. The CDR3 is made up of 12 amino acids. Germline trimming cut 5 bases from V and 4 bases from J; bases unmatched to any gene: 2. The germline CDR1 and CDR2 sequences are SGHTA and FQGNSA. Here the CDR3 reads CASSATGYEQYF. DNA of the CDR3: TGTGCCAGCAGCGCGACAGGGTACGAGCAGTACTTC.

The chain links TRBV9 to TRBJ2-5; no clear D gene. This CDR3 is built from 20 residues. V lost 0 bases and J lost 0, with 24 bases in between. The V gene's germline CDR1 is SGDLS and CDR2 YYNGEE. The CDR3 protein is CASSVAPKMSSLGYQETQYF. Here the CDR3 DNA reads TGTGCCAGCAGCGTAGCTCCGAAGATGAGTAGTCTCGGGTACCAAGAGACCCAGTACTTC.

This chain uses TRBV27 with TRBJ2-5; 10 positions agree with TRBD2. The V segment lost 5 bases and the J segment 4 bases; nucleotides outside the gene matches: 7. The germline CDR1 and CDR2 sequences are MNHEY and SMNVEV (reference sequence). The CDR3 consists of 15 residues. DNA of the CDR3: TGTGCCAGCAGTACCGCTAGCGGGAGCCGAGAGACCCAGTACTTC. Translation: CASSTASGSRETQYF.

V gene TRBV11-2 combines with J gene TRBJ1-3, with 8 bases fitting TRBD1. The junction had 16 bases not matched to a gene; V was cut back by 5 bases and J by 4 bases. CDR1 SGHAT and CDR2 FQNNGV come from the germline V gene. The CDR3 loop spans 18 amino acids. The CDR3: CASSPGAGGASRGNTIYF. CDR3 nucleotide sequence: TGTGCCAGCAGCCCGGGGGCAGGGGGCGCGAGTAGGGGAAACACCATATATTTT. Combining the CDR3 with reference TRBV11-2 and TRBJ1-3 gives the whole variable domain EAGVAQSPRYKIIEKRQSVAFWCNPISGHATLYWYQQILGQGPKLLIQFQNNGVVDDSQLPKDRFSAERLKGVDSTLKIQPAKLEDSAVYLCASSPGAGGASRGNTIYFGEGSWLTVV.

The chain uses TRBV7-2 and TRBJ1-5; 9 nucleotides align to TRBD1. The CDR3 totals 17 residues. The trim removed 4 bases at V and 6 bases at J, leaving 13 bases unmatched. Germline-derived CDR1 and CDR2 are SGHTA and FQGNSA. CDR3 sequence: CASSSTGTGKFGQPQHF. The CDR3 bases are TGTGCCAGCAGCTCCACCGGGACAGGGAAGTTTGGTCAGCCCCAGCATTTT.

The chain carries TRBV6-5 and TRBJ2-6; D gene ambiguous. The CDR3 sequence is 15 residues long. Trimming stripped 2 bases from V and 1 base from J, with 6 bases between. Germline CDR1 is MNHEY and CDR2 is SVGAGI. The CDR3 protein is CASSYEESGANVLTF. CDR3 DNA sequence: TGTGCCAGCAGTTACGAGGAATCTGGGGCCAACGTCCTGACTTTC.

J is TRBJ2-1 and V is TRBV30; D uncertain. The germline gives CDR1 GTSNPN, CDR2 SVGIG (reference sequence). The V end was cut by 2 bases, the J end by 8 bases, with 10 bases between. The CDR3 has 12 amino acids. CDR3 sequence reads: CAWSPQVHEQFF. CDR3 in DNA: TGTGCCTGGAGTCCCCAGGTCCATGAGCAGTTCTTC. The full variable domain, rest sourced from reference TRBV30 and TRBJ2-1, is SQTIHQWPATLVQPVGSPLSLECTVEGTSNPNLYWYRQAAGRGLQLLFYSVGIGQISSEVPQNLSASRPQDRQFILSSKKLLLSDSGFYLCAWSPQVHEQFFGPGTRLTVL.